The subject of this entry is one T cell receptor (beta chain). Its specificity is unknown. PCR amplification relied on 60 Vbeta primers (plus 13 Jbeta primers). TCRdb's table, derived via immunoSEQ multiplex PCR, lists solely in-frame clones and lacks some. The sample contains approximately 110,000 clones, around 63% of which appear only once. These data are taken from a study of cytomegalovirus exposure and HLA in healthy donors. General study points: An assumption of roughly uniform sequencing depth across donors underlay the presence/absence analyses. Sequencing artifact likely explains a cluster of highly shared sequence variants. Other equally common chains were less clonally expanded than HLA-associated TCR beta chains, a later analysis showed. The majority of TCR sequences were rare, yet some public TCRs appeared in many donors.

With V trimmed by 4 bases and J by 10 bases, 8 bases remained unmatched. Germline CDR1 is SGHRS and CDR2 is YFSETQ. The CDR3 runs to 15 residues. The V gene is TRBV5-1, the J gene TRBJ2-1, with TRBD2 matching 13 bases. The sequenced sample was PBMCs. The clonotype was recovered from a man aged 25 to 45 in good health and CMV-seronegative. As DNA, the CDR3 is TGCGCCAGCAGCACCGGACTAGCGGGAGCGGGGGAGCAGTTCTTC. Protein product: CASSTGLAGAGEQFF. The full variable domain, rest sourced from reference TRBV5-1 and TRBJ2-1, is KAGVTQTPRYLIKTRGQQVTLSCSPISGHRSVSWYQQTPGQGLQFLFEYFSETQRNKGNFPGRFSGRQFSNSRSEMNVSTLELGDSALYLCASSTGLAGAGEQFFGPGTRLTVL.